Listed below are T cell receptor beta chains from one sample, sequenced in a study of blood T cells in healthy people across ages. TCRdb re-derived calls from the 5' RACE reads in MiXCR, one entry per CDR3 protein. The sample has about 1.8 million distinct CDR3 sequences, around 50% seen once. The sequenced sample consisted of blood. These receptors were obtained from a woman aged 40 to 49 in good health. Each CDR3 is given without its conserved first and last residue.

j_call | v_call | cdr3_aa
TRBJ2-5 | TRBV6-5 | ASSSPRRETQY
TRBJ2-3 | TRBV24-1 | ATSVGSGRTDTQY
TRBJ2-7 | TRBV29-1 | SVEMGQAGQY
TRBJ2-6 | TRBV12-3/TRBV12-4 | ASSFDVGVSLPGANVLT
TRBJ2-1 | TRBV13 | ASSLAAVQHNEQF
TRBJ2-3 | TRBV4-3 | ASSQDERAGQSSTDTKY
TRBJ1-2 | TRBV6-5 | ASSYFPDRGMVTNYGYT
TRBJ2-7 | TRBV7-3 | ASSQRPGGYEQY
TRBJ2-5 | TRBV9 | ASTPGQGGRETQY
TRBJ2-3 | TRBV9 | ASRLPGDTQY
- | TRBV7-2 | ASSPVGYNEQY
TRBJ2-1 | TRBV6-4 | ASGDSGGPLGEQF
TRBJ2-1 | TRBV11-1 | AGSVRREGYNEQF
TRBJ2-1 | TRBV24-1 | ATDGGNEQF
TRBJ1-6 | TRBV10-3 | AIRGGGISDSPLH
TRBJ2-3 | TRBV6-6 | ASANPDTQY
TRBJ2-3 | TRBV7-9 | ASSLSGTSIDTQY